This T cell receptor beta chain came from a study of cytomegalovirus exposure and HLA in healthy donors. Study-level information: Early on, a data release was issued that held 65 million to 100 million unique TCRs from HLA-typed donors.

Use of 60 Vbeta and 13 Jbeta primers characterized the PCR. Libraries were prepared by immunoSEQ multiplex PCR; TCRdb keeps only in-frame clonotypes and omits some of them. The profile covers over 150,000 clones, with roughly 77% appearing a single time and 3% to 3.5% taken by the ten largest. Germline CDR1 is SGHNT and CDR2 is YYREEE (reference sequence). V gave up 0 bases and J gave up 9 bases, with 13 bases separating them. This CDR3 is 14 amino acids long. The specimen was PBMCs. The origin of this receptor is a woman aged 25 to 39 in good health and CMV-seropositive. The chain is built from TRBV5-4 and TRBJ2-4, with D possibly matching TRBD1 (5 bases). For the CDR3, the DNA is TGTGCCAGCAGCTTGGAGTCAGGGCTGTCCATTCAGTACTTC. Translated, it gives CASSLESGLSIQYF.